Shown below are 30 T cell receptor beta chains from a single sample sequenced in a study of CD8+ T cells in alopecia areata. Described treatment: oral pan-JAK inhibitor, 5-10 mg twice daily. cDNA prepared by RNA extraction and subsequent reverse transcription served as the template for sequencing. Using immunoSEQ multiplex PCR, the repertoire was profiled, and TCRdb retains in-frame clones only, with some absent. This repertoire shows approximately 280,000 clones, over 45% found once; its top ten account for around 1.7%. Source: CD4+ T cells sorted from blood, taken at week 24, from a patient treated with tofacitinib. The receptors here all came from a human donor with alopecia areata.

The rearrangement links TRBV20-1 to TRBJ1-2; no clear D gene. V was clipped by 6 bases and J by 10 bases, with 9 bases between them. The CDR3 contains 9 residues. Germline values: CDR1 DFQATT, CDR2 SNEGSKA (reference sequence). The CDR3 nucleotides read TGCAGTGCCCCCGAGCCCTACACCTTC. This encodes CSAPEPYTF.

This clone showed up just a few times. The chain carries TRBV28 and TRBJ1-6, with D uncertain. Trimming shortened V by 8 bases and J by 9 bases, and 8 bases separated the two germline ends. The length of the CDR3 is 11 residues. Germline CDR1 reads MDHEN; CDR2 reads SYDVKM. The CDR3 protein is CASGGISPLHF. CDR3 in DNA: TGTGCCAGCGGCGGGATTTCACCCCTCCACTTT.

The V gene is TRBV29-1, the J gene TRBJ1-1; the match to TRBD1 covers 8 bases. Trimming at V came to 5 bases and at J to 5 bases, leaving 10 bases not matched to a gene. Germline CDR1 is SQVTM and CDR2 is ANQGSEA. There are 14 residues in the CDR3. CDR3 protein: CSVRGGQGLTEAFF. DNA of the CDR3: TGCAGCGTTCGAGGCGGACAGGGATTAACTGAAGCTTTCTTT.

The V and J genes are TRBV6-5 and TRBJ1-1; D not certain. This CDR3 contains 12 residues. The ends were cut back, 4 bases at V and 6 bases at J, with 9 bases in the middle. Germline lookup yields CDR1 MNHEY and CDR2 SVGAGI. The CDR3: CASSLSGAEAFF. CDR3 bases: TGTGCCAGCAGTTTGAGTGGCGCTGAAGCTTTCTTT.

The chain joins TRBV7-6 to TRBJ1-1; D not certain. The germline CDR1 and CDR2 sequences are SGHVS and FNYEAQ. The CDR3 consists of 12 residues. Trimming pared 6 bases from V and 1 base from J, leaving 6 bases between. CDR3 in amino acids: CASSSWNTEAFF. The CDR3 region has the DNA TGTGCCAGCAGTTCGTGGAACACTGAAGCTTTCTTT. Using reference TRBV7-6 and TRBJ1-1 for the parts outside the CDR3, the full variable domain is GAGVSQSPRYKVTKRGQDVALRCDPISGHVSLYWYRQALGQGPEFLTYFNYEAQQDKSGLPNDRFSAERPEGSISTLTIQRTEQRDSAMYRCASSSWNTEAFFGQGTRLTVV.

There are a few counts of this clone. The chain employs TRBV29-1 and TRBJ2-7; 10 nucleotides line up with TRBD1. Per germline, CDR1 SQVTM and CDR2 ANQGSEA. J lost 2 bases, V lost 4 bases, and 2 bases had no gene match. The CDR3 is made up of 13 amino acids. The CDR3 DNA follows: TGCAGCGTTGGACAGGGGGCACCCTACGAGCAGTACTTC. It translates to CSVGQGAPYEQYF.

This clone has only a few counts. Other DNA sequences in this specimen translate into the identical CDR3. The V gene is TRBV29-1, the J gene TRBJ2-1, with 9 bases that match TRBD1. V dropped 3 bases and J dropped 7; count of bases not matched to a gene: 4. The CDR3 loop spans 13 amino acids. Per the germline V gene, CDR1 is SQVTM and CDR2 is ANQGSEA. The CDR3 nucleotides read TGCAGCGTTGAGGGACAGGGAGGGAATGAGCAGTTCTTC. Amino acid sequence: CSVEGQGGNEQFF.

The V gene is TRBV2, the J gene TRBJ1-1; no firm D call. V was pared by 2 bases and J by 4 bases, with 8 bases between. Germline loops: CDR1 SNHLY, CDR2 FYNNEI. The length of the CDR3 is 13 residues. The CDR3 region is CASSEFPSTEAFF. DNA for the CDR3: TGTGCCAGCAGTGAATTCCCATCCACTGAAGCTTTCTTT.

This chain uses TRBV29-1 with TRBJ1-5; possible D gene TRBD1, 6 bases. Trimming left V 4 bases short and J 5 bases short, with 12 bases between. The germline V gene has CDR1 SQVTM and CDR2 ANQGSEA. CDR3 length: 13 amino acids. The CDR3 is CSVGAGVDQPQHF. DNA of the CDR3: TGCAGCGTTGGGGCAGGGGTTGATCAGCCCCAGCATTTT.

This clone was seen only a few times. CDR3 DNA sequence: TGTGCCAGCAGCTTAGTCGCCCGTTCTGGAAACACCATATATTTT. This sequence encodes CASSLVARSGNTIYF. V gene TRBV7-8 combines with J gene TRBJ1-3; D ambiguous. The CDR3 extends over 15 amino acids. Per the germline V gene, CDR1 is SGHVS and CDR2 is FQNEAQ. V dropped 1 base and J dropped 1 base, with 8 bases sitting between them.

The chain has TRBV5-6 and TRBJ1-1; possible D gene TRBD1, 6 bases. CDR3 length: 13 residues. V was trimmed by 7 bases and J by 7 bases, leaving 17 bases between them. Germline V gene sequence: CDR1 SGHDT, CDR2 YYEEEE. In DNA, the CDR3 is TGTGCCAGCGCCTATCCAGGGACAAGTGAAGCTTTCTTT. This encodes CASAYPGTSEAFF.

Only a few counts were recorded for this clone. The DNA of the CDR3 is TGCGCCAGCAGTCGACAGGGAAGGGTCACTGAAGCTTTCTTT. Translated: CASSRQGRVTEAFF. The gene calls are TRBV23-1 and TRBJ1-1, with 7 nucleotides matching TRBD1. TRBV23-1 falls under the ORF class, with uncertain function. Germline trimming cut 4 bases from V and 4 bases from J; bases unmatched to any gene: 6. The CDR3 spans 14 residues.

The chain joins TRBV30 to TRBJ2-7; a weak D match, TRBD1 (5 bases). The germline CDR1 and CDR2 sequences are GTSNPN and SVGIG (reference sequence). Trimming left V 4 bases short and J 1 base short, with 17 bases between. The CDR3 has 15 residues. The CDR3 sequence is CAWKSTEDLSYEQYF. The CDR3 DNA sequence: TGTGCCTGGAAATCGACAGAGGACCTATCCTACGAGCAGTACTTC.

As for this clone: At one boundary the junction diverges from the germline segment, which might be a read error. This specimen includes other DNA sequences encoding the same CDR3. This chain links TRBV30 with TRBJ2-7, with 9 positions matching TRBD1. CDR1 and CDR2 (germline): GTSNPN, SVGIG (reference sequence). This CDR3 spans 14 amino acids. The CDR3 protein is CASYPGTGSYEQYF. CDR3 in DNA: TGTGCCTCATACCCCGGGACAGGGTCCTACGAGCAATACTTC.

Only a few counts were recorded for this clone. The J gene is TRBJ1-2, the V gene TRBV2; 10 bases agree with TRBD1. Unmatched junction bases numbered 6, after V lost 1 base and J lost 7 bases. The germline CDR1 and CDR2 sequences are SNHLY and FYNNEI. This CDR3 has 15 amino acids. CDR3 sequence reads: CASSEVGTGVGGYTF. CDR3 in DNA: TGTGCCAGCAGTGAAGTTGGGACAGGGGTGGGTGGCTACACCTTC.

This rearrangement joins TRBV7-9 to TRBJ2-7; 12 nucleotides align to TRBD2. V was pared by 2 bases and J by 11 bases, with 10 bases of the junction left unmatched. This CDR3 is 15 amino acids long. CDR1 SEHNR and CDR2 FQNEAQ come from the germline V gene (reference sequence). This chain's CDR3 is CASSLTSGGLLREYF. CDR3 coding DNA: TGTGCCAGCAGCTTAACTAGCGGGGGGCTTTTACGAGAGTACTTC.

The chain joins TRBV27 to TRBJ1-6; no reliable D call. The V gene's germline CDR1 is MNHEY and CDR2 SMNVEV (reference sequence). This CDR3 spans 16 amino acids. V was pared by 5 bases and J by 8 bases, with 19 bases between. The CDR3, as DNA: TGTGCCAGCAGTACGACGCGGGGTGTTCGGGATTCACCCCTCCACTTT. Protein: CASSTTRGVRDSPLHF.

This clone was found a few times. This rearrangement joins TRBV7-9 to TRBJ2-7, with D possibly being TRBD1 (5 bases). CDR1 SEHNR and CDR2 FQNEAQ come from the germline V gene (reference sequence). V was trimmed by 1 base and J by 9 bases, leaving 16 bases between them. The CDR3 has 14 amino acids. The DNA of the CDR3 is TGTGCCAGCAGCTTAGTACGCAGGCAGGACACGCAGTACTTC. It codes for CASSLVRRQDTQYF. Complete variable domain (other parts from reference TRBV7-9 and TRBJ2-7): DTGVSQNPRHKITKRGQNVTFRCDPISEHNRLYWYRQTLGQGPEFLTYFQNEAQLEKSRLLSDRFSAERPKGSFSTLEIQRTEQGDSAMYLCASSLVRRQDTQYFGPGTRLTVT.

This chain uses TRBV4-3 with TRBJ2-7; 11 bases agree with TRBD1. From germline, CDR1 is LGHNA and CDR2 YSLEER. The CDR3 length is 14 residues. V was pared by 4 bases and J by 3 bases, with 2 bases of the junction left unmatched. The DNA of the CDR3 is TGCGCCAGCAGCCGGGGGACAGGGGGCTACGAGCAGTACTTC. Translated, it gives CASSRGTGGYEQYF.

The rearrangement uses TRBV27 and TRBJ2-7, with TRBD2 identical over 7 bases. The CDR3 length is 20 residues. V lost 0 bases and J lost 3; bases outside the gene matches: 20. Germline-derived CDR1 and CDR2 are MNHEY and SMNVEV (reference sequence). The CDR3 sequence is CASSLSRQWASGRRGYEQYF. In nucleotides, the CDR3 is TGTGCCAGCAGTTTATCGAGGCAATGGGCTAGCGGCAGGAGAGGCTACGAGCAGTACTTC.

This clone turned up a few times. The rearrangement joins TRBV20-1 to TRBJ2-4, with a possible D match to TRBD1 (5 bases). This CDR3 is built from 11 residues. Germline CDR1 is DFQATT and CDR2 is SNEGSKA (reference sequence). Deletions cut 3 bases from V and 10 bases from J, with 10 bases between. The CDR3 loop reads CSASLGEIQYF. The CDR3 nucleotides are TGCAGTGCTAGCCTAGGGGAAATTCAGTACTTC.

The J gene is TRBJ1-1, the V gene TRBV29-1; D uncertain. V lost 4 bases and J lost 1, with 13 bases in between. The CDR3 extends over 14 amino acids. CDR1 SQVTM and CDR2 ANQGSEA come from the germline V gene. The CDR3 reads CSVGQGRSNTEAFF. The CDR3 nucleotides read TGCAGCGTTGGTCAAGGGCGGTCGAACACTGAAGCTTTCTTT.

The chain recombines TRBV5-1 with TRBJ1-2; TRBD1 matches 7 bases. The V segment lost 1 base and the J segment 2 bases; nucleotides outside the gene matches: 5. This CDR3 region has 15 residues. CDR1 SGHRS and CDR2 YFSETQ come from the germline V gene. CDR3 coding DNA: TGCGCCAGCAGCTTGATAAGCAGGGGGAACTATGGCTACACCTTC. Translation gives CASSLISRGNYGYTF.

V is TRBV6-6 and J is TRBJ2-7; the match to TRBD1 covers 7 bases. CDR1 MNHNY and CDR2 SVGAGI come from the germline V gene (reference sequence). The CDR3 runs 16 residues. The junction had 7 bases not matched to a gene; V was cut back by 2 bases and J by 0 bases. The CDR3 DNA sequence: TGTGCCAGCAGTTACCCTACAGGGGAACGCTCCTACGAGCAGTACTTC. This codes for CASSYPTGERSYEQYF.

The genes are TRBV6-5 and TRBJ2-7; tentative D call: TRBD2 (7 bases). The V gene lost 0 bases and the J gene lost 6 bases, with 9 bases spanning the gap. This CDR3 has 13 residues. Germline values: CDR1 MNHEY, CDR2 SVGAGI. This CDR3 reads CASSYSGGLEQYF. CDR3 DNA sequence: TGTGCCAGCAGTTACTCCGGGGGGCTCGAGCAGTACTTC.

The gene calls are TRBV6-1 and TRBJ1-5; D ambiguous. The CDR3 is 17 amino acids. Germline loops: CDR1 MNHNS, CDR2 SASEGT. V gave up 4 bases and J gave up 0 bases, with 16 bases separating them. The CDR3 spells CASSGSFKGSSNQPQHF. The DNA for the CDR3 is TGTGCCAGCAGTGGGTCTTTCAAGGGTAGTAGCAATCAGCCCCAGCATTTT.

In its sample, this clone was seen a few times. This chain joins TRBV5-1 and TRBJ2-3; D is possibly TRBD1 (6 bases). This CDR3 is 13 amino acids long. Germline CDR1 and CDR2: SGHRS and YFSETQ. With 4 bases removed from V and 4 bases from J, the gap between germline ends came to 10 bases. CDR3 in DNA: TGCGCCAGCAGCGGGGACACCGCAGATACGCAGTATTTT. This gives the protein CASSGDTADTQYF.

V usage is TRBV29-1 and J usage is TRBJ2-7; D unclear. Trimming left V 8 bases short and J 3 bases short, with 11 bases between. CDR1 and CDR2 (germline): SQVTM, ANQGSEA. The CDR3 has 11 residues. CDR3 coding DNA: TGCAGCCTACGAGGCCTCTACGAGCAGTACTTC. This encodes CSLRGLYEQYF.

This chain uses TRBV18 with TRBJ1-6; D possibly corresponds to TRBD1 (6 bases). CDR3 size: 14 residues. The germline V gene encodes CDR1 KGHSH and CDR2 LQKENI. V gave up 4 bases and J gave up 10 bases, with 14 bases separating them. This CDR3 reads CASSRDVGGSPLHF. The CDR3 DNA reads TGTGCCAGCTCACGGGACGTCGGGGGCTCACCCCTCCACTTT.

The V and J genes are TRBV27 and TRBJ1-4, with D uncertain. CDR3 length equals 13 residues. The germline CDR1 and CDR2 sequences are MNHEY and SMNVEV (reference sequence). Trimming took off 2 bases at V and 6 bases at J, with 7 bases between the two ends. The CDR3 spells CASSLLGYEKLFF. CDR3 DNA: TGTGCCAGCAGTTTACTGGGGTATGAAAAACTGTTTTTT.